A selection of T cell receptor beta chains follows, all from one sample in a study of T-cell reconstitution after alpha-beta-depleted transplantation in children. One entry per CDR3 protein results from TCRdb running MiXCR on the PCR reads. The sample lists a few hundred thousand distinct CDR3 sequences; 25% to 30% were seen once. Sequencing used PBMCs, obtained before TCRalphabeta/CD19-depleted stem cell transplant. These TCRs come from a boy in the first two years of life with Wiskott-Aldrich syndrome, due to receive a stem cell transplant. The CDR3 runs from the conserved cysteine through the conserved F or W. The order of the fields is D gene, V gene, J gene, CDR3 protein. D genes are given only for firm matches.

NA,TRBV6-1,TRBJ2-2,CASSANTGELFF
NA,TRBV3-1,TRBJ1-5,CASSQDRQNQPQHF
NA,TRBV7-9,TRBJ2-1,CASRPRDNYNEQFF
NA,TRBV6-1,TRBJ1-3,CASRLDTSGNTIYF
NA,TRBV20-1,TRBJ2-7,CSAIYGSGYEQYF
TRBD2,TRBV14,TRBJ2-1,CASSQDRLAGTYNEQFF
NA,TRBV5-1,TRBJ1-1,CASSSNLQGGTEAFF
TRBD2,TRBV9,TRBJ2-3,CASSVATFGGTDTQYF
NA,TRBV2,TRBJ1-2,CASSGGGNYGYTF
TRBD2,TRBV12-3/TRBV12-4,TRBJ2-1,CASSPRTSGTYNEQFF
NA,TRBV5-1,TRBJ2-7,CASSFWGQGYEQYF
TRBD2,TRBV20-1,TRBJ2-7,CSASPGLASGLECEQYF
NA,TRBV20-1,TRBJ2-1,CSATPQGLALNEQFF
NA,TRBV5-1,TRBJ1-1,CASSYGVGLRNTEAFF
TRBD2,TRBV28,TRBJ2-5,CASRQAGEDETQYF
NA,TRBV27,TRBJ2-1,CASSTSPFATNYNEQFF
TRBD1,TRBV6-4,TRBJ2-5,CASRKGTAQETQYF
NA,TRBV20-1,TRBJ1-4,CSATPSVGSLNEKLFF
NA,TRBV4-1,TRBJ2-3,CASSQGLGADTQYF
TRBD2,TRBV6-5,TRBJ2-2,CASSYGTRWGGELFF
NA,TRBV25-1,TRBJ1-1,CASSDFYSNTEAFF
TRBD2,TRBV20-1,TRBJ2-1,CSAPVAGGPGEQFF
TRBD1,TRBV10-3,TRBJ1-4,CAISQTGPNEKLFF
NA,TRBV2,TRBJ1-1,CASSVQGPSTEAFF
NA,TRBV28,TRBJ1-5,CASSPQAWQGNQPQHF
TRBD1,TRBV20-1,TRBJ2-4,CSATGTGRNIQYF
TRBD2,TRBV2,TRBJ2-3,CASRGFSGGTDTQYF
TRBD2,TRBV6-5,TRBJ2-5,CASSYPRTSGRRGGETQYF
NA,TRBV20-1,TRBJ1-5,CSARGKNQPQHF
TRBD2,TRBV5-1,TRBJ2-1,CASSFLAGDQDNEQFF
NA,TRBV20-1,TRBJ1-5,CSAAGQRWGDQPQHF
TRBD2,TRBV27,TRBJ2-5,CASRVLAGGGETQYF
NA,TRBV5-1,TRBJ2-7,CASSLNLGSSYEQYF